This TCR beta chain was obtained from a study of T cell responses to AZD1222 COVID-19 vaccine. Findings of the study overall: In all cases, repertoires were sampled only after the peak T cell response.

Sequencing was performed with immunoSEQ multiplex PCR; in TCRdb, only in-frame clones are kept and a portion is missing. Among about 100,000 clones, 91% were seen once, and the ten largest hold around 8%. On this clone: Its antigen is currently unknown.

Recipients boosted at about 4 weeks or about 12 weeks are pooled. The CDR3 runs to 13 residues. V was trimmed by 3 bases and J by 7 bases, leaving 10 bases between them. Germline CDR1 and CDR2: LNHDA and SQIVND (reference sequence). This clonotype was obtained from an adult who received the AZD1222 COVID-19 vaccine. The material sequenced was peripheral blood, taken 28 days after the second AZD1222 dose. This chain connects TRBV19 to TRBJ1-5; D is undetermined. CDR3: CASSIRDWQPQHF. The CDR3, as DNA: TGTGCCAGTAGTATTAGGGATTGGCAGCCCCAGCATTTT.